Below, 31 T cell receptor beta chains from the same sample are listed, as sequenced in a study of blood T cell repertoires in COVID-19. Assay used: immunoSEQ multiplex PCR; TCRdb lists only in-frame clones, some missing. The sample holds 210,000 or so clones, about 86% seen once. Input material: PBMCs or T cells enriched from blood (not recorded which). The receptors were sampled from a woman aged 45-60 years in a cohort exposed to, infected with or recovered from COVID-19 (not recorded which).

This chain uses TRBV30 with TRBJ1-5; 7 bases are shared with TRBD1. The CDR3 extends over 16 amino acids. Germline V gives CDR1 GTSNPN, CDR2 SVGIG (reference sequence). With V trimmed by 3 bases and J by 5 bases, 13 bases remained unmatched. The CDR3 bases are TGTGCCTGGAGCATTACCAACAGCCAGGGGGATCAGCCCCAGCATTTT. This codes for CAWSITNSQGDQPQHF.

The J gene is TRBJ1-6, the V gene TRBV19; D is possibly TRBD1 (6 bases). The CDR3 is 15 residues long. Trimming removed 3 bases from V and 6 bases from J, with 12 bases in between. Germline CDR1 LNHDA, CDR2 SQIVND (reference sequence). The CDR3 coding sequence is TGTGCCAGTAGTATCGAAACAGGGTCTAATTCACCCCTCCACTTT. Translation gives CASSIETGSNSPLHF.

V usage is TRBV10-3 and J usage is TRBJ2-5, with 8 bases identical to TRBD1. The CDR3 totals 14 residues. Trimming at V came to 4 bases and at J to 4 bases, leaving 5 bases not matched to a gene. Germline assignment: CDR1 ENHRY and CDR2 SYGVKD. In DNA form, the CDR3 reads TGTGCCATCAGTGGTCAGGGGGCCGGAGAGACCCAGTACTTC. Residues: CAISGQGAGETQYF.

The V gene is TRBV9, the J gene TRBJ1-2, with 8 bases lining up with TRBD1. Germline-derived CDR1 and CDR2 are SGDLS and YYNGEE. This CDR3 comprises 11 residues. V shed 4 bases, J shed 7 bases, and the junction held 0 bases outside the gene matches. The chain's CDR3 is CASSTGGGYTF. In nucleotides, the CDR3 is TGTGCCAGCAGCACAGGGGGTGGCTACACCTTC.

The chain recombines TRBV5-1 with TRBJ2-3; no reliable D call. The CDR3 has 20 amino acids. V shed 4 bases and J shed 0 bases, with 27 bases lying between them. The germline CDR1 and CDR2 sequences are SGHRS and YFSETQ. CDR3: CASSHGAVLISSVSTDTQYF. In DNA form, the CDR3 reads TGCGCCAGCAGCCATGGTGCGGTCCTAATAAGTTCCGTTAGCACAGATACGCAGTATTTT.

This clone was observed a single time. The chain recombines TRBV4-2 with TRBJ1-5, with 8 bases lining up with TRBD1. CDR3 length equals 17 residues. Germline V gives CDR1 LGHNA, CDR2 YNFKEQ. J gave up 3 bases and V 1 base, and 8 bases lay outside the gene matches. In DNA, the CDR3 is TGTGCCAGCAGCCAAGTAAGAGAGGGACAGGACAATCAGCCCCAGCATTTT. Its protein is CASSQVREGQDNQPQHF.

The chain has TRBV6-2 or TRBV6-3 and TRBJ1-1, with D unclear. V lost 2 bases and J lost 7, with 11 bases in between. The CDR3 is made up of 13 amino acids. Per the germline V gene, CDR1 is MNHEY and CDR2 is SVGEGT. CDR3 in amino acids: CASSYGHKVEAFF. Written as DNA, the CDR3 is TGTGCCAGCAGTTACGGGCATAAGGTTGAAGCTTTCTTT.

The genes are TRBV27 and TRBJ2-7; 7 nucleotides line up with TRBD1. Germline V gene data show CDR1 as MNHEY and CDR2 as SMNVEV (reference sequence). V lost 3 bases, J lost 1 base, and 6 bases stayed unmatched. The CDR3 totals 15 residues. The CDR3 loop reads CASSFGRQGSYEQYF. CDR3 nucleotide sequence: TGTGCCAGCAGTTTCGGAAGACAGGGATCCTACGAGCAGTACTTC.

This clone was counted ten times or more. CDR3 sequence reads: CASSDSGTSYNEQFF. Written as DNA, the CDR3 is TGTGCCAGCAGTGATAGCGGGACCTCCTACAATGAGCAGTTCTTC. The chain links TRBV6-1 to TRBJ2-1; 8 nucleotides agree with TRBD2. J lost 0 bases, V lost 3 bases, and 1 base had no gene match. The CDR3 spans 15 residues. Germline CDR1 reads MNHNS; CDR2 reads SASEGT.

This chain joins TRBV5-5 and TRBJ1-1, with a weak D call TRBD1 (6 bases). The CDR3 loop spans 13 amino acids. V lost 2 bases and J lost 6, with 11 bases in between. Germline V gene lookup returns CDR1 SGHKS and CDR2 YYEKEE (reference sequence). The CDR3 here is CASSFEGVAEAFF. The DNA for the CDR3 is TGTGCCAGCAGCTTCGAGGGGGTGGCTGAAGCTTTCTTT.

The chain uses TRBV28 and TRBJ2-5, with 11 positions matching TRBD2. CDR1 and CDR2 (germline): MDHEN, SYDVKM. There are 14 residues in the CDR3. V lost 8 bases to trimming and J lost 5 bases; unmatched junction nucleotides: 7. The CDR3 here is CASRRLAGWETQYF. Written as DNA, the CDR3 is TGTGCCAGCCGCAGACTAGCGGGGTGGGAGACCCAGTACTTC.

The CDR3 sequence: CASSLKPDRNTGELFF. CDR3 nucleotide sequence: TGTGCCAGCAGCCTTAAACCAGACAGAAACACCGGGGAGCTGTTTTTT. The rearrangement joins TRBV5-4 to TRBJ2-2; D perhaps matches TRBD1 (5 bases). Trimming stripped 4 bases from V and 2 bases from J, with 15 bases between. The CDR3 contains 16 residues. Germline CDR1 reads SGHNT; CDR2 reads YYREEE (reference sequence).

V is TRBV5-1 and J is TRBJ2-7, with TRBD2 identical over 10 bases. The CDR3 runs 16 residues. Per germline, CDR1 SGHRS and CDR2 YFSETQ. V was pared by 2 bases and J by 4 bases, with 9 bases of the junction left unmatched. Here the CDR3 DNA reads TGCGCCAGCAGCTTAACTAGCGGGGACTCGGGGTACGAGCAGTACTTC. Encoded protein: CASSLTSGDSGYEQYF.

The genes are TRBV10-3 and TRBJ2-7; tentatively, D is TRBD2 (7 bases). The CDR3 is 14 amino acids. The ends were cut back, 5 bases at V and 3 bases at J, with 14 bases in the middle. Germline CDR1 ENHRY, CDR2 SYGVKD. CDR3 region: CAISSRGANYEQYF. Here the CDR3 DNA reads TGTGCCATCAGTAGTCGGGGGGCCAACTACGAGCAGTACTTC.

This chain links TRBV5-5 with TRBJ1-1; 7 bases are a match to TRBD1. Unmatched junction bases numbered 8, after V lost 6 bases and J lost 3 bases. This CDR3 is built from 14 residues. From germline, CDR1 is SGHKS and CDR2 YYEKEE (reference sequence). Here the CDR3 reads CASNFRDSHTEAFF. As DNA, the CDR3 is TGTGCCAGCAACTTCCGGGACAGTCACACTGAAGCTTTCTTT.

V is TRBV7-2 and J is TRBJ2-1, with 7 bases that match TRBD1. Trimming cost V 6 bases and J 3 bases; bases outside gene matches: 8. Per the germline V gene, CDR1 is SGHTA and CDR2 is FQGNSA. The length of the CDR3 is 15 residues. The CDR3 DNA sequence: TGTGCCAGCAGAACAACCGGGACAGACTACAATGAGCAGTTCTTC. This gives the protein CASRTTGTDYNEQFF.

The gene calls are TRBV2 and TRBJ2-3, with 9 bases aligning to TRBD1. After removal of 4 bases from V and 7 bases from J, the junction contained 12 bases not matched to a gene. CDR3 length: 16 residues. Germline V lookup: CDR1 SNHLY, CDR2 FYNNEI. This CDR3 reads CASSGSRTGVSNTQYF. The CDR3 DNA reads as TGTGCCAGCAGTGGGTCGAGGACAGGGGTTTCAAATACGCAGTATTTT.

The chain links TRBV1 to TRBJ1-5; the DNA was not used to check the table's D call, TRBD1. TRBV1 is deemed a pseudogene. CDR3 size: 18 residues. CDR3 amino acids: CTSSQDYDREVRNQPQHF. The CDR3 DNA reads TGCACCAGCAGCCAAGATTATGACAGGGAGGTACGAAATCAGCCCCAGCATTTT.

The V gene is TRBV12-3 or TRBV12-4, the J gene TRBJ2-1; D is unresolved. The germline V and J ends were trimmed by 11 bases and 0 bases, with 11 bases remaining between them. This CDR3 comprises 13 residues. The CDR3 DNA sequence: TGTGCCTCAACCAAGAGCTCCTACAATGAGCAGTTCTTC. This codes for CASTKSSYNEQFF.

The V gene is TRBV24-1, the J gene TRBJ1-1, with TRBD1 identical over 7 bases. CDR1 is KGHDR and CDR2 is SFDVKD in the germline V gene. There are 15 residues in the CDR3. J gave up 4 bases and V 4 bases, and 8 bases lay outside the gene matches. Here the CDR3 reads CATSEPQGVGTEAFF. In DNA, the CDR3 is TGTGCCACCAGTGAACCGCAGGGGGTAGGCACTGAAGCTTTCTTT.

This chain uses TRBV10-3 with TRBJ2-3; D not certain. CDR3 length: 15 amino acids. The germline V gene encodes CDR1 ENHRY and CDR2 SYGVKD. V was pared by 3 bases and J by 0 bases, with 10 bases between. The CDR3 DNA follows: TGTGCCATCAGTGATACAGCCGGTAGCACAGATACGCAGTATTTT. It codes for CAISDTAGSTDTQYF.

V and J are TRBV18 and TRBJ2-1, with 9 bases matching TRBD1. The V and J ends lost 1 base and 3 bases, in that order; junction bases with no gene match: 4. The V gene's germline CDR1 is KGHSH and CDR2 LQKENI. CDR3 length: 16 amino acids. The CDR3 spells CASSPRTGGNYNEQFF. CDR3 DNA: TGTGCCAGCTCACCACGTACAGGGGGCAACTACAATGAGCAGTTCTTC.

The chain is built from TRBV7-9 and TRBJ2-3, with 11 positions matching TRBD2. The ends lost 5 bases at V and 4 bases at J; junction bases unmatched: 14. Germline values: CDR1 SEHNR, CDR2 FQNEAQ (reference sequence). The CDR3 runs 18 residues. The CDR3 DNA reads as TGTGCCAGCAGCCTCGTAGCGGGGGGGCCTTTCAGGGCAGATACGCAGTATTTT. It yields the protein CASSLVAGGPFRADTQYF.

This rearrangement joins TRBV2 to TRBJ2-7; perhaps TRBD1 as D (6 bases). The CDR3 consists of 14 residues. CDR1 is SNHLY, CDR2 FYNNEI, per germline. The ends were cut back, 10 bases at V and 0 bases at J, with 16 bases in the middle. The CDR3 is CATRRRDNSYEQYF. The CDR3 DNA sequence: TGTGCCACCCGGCGCCGGGACAACTCCTACGAGCAGTACTTC.

This rearrangement joins TRBV6-2 or TRBV6-3 to TRBJ2-7; TRBD2 aligns across 7 bases. Germline V gene data show CDR1 as MNHEY and CDR2 as SVGEGT. The CDR3 is 14 amino acids. J gave up 2 bases and V 6 bases, and 7 bases lay outside the gene matches. The CDR3 DNA is TGTGCCAGCAGCTTGGGGGGGAGTACCTACGAGCAGTACTTC. Protein sequence: CASSLGGSTYEQYF.

The V gene is TRBV7-9, the J gene TRBJ2-6; D is possibly TRBD2 (6 bases). Trimming took 3 bases from V and 0 from J, leaving 15 bases between them. CDR3 size: 18 residues. The germline CDR1 and CDR2 sequences are SEHNR and FQNEAQ (reference sequence). The CDR3 DNA reads TGTGCCAGCAGCTTGCTCTCGGGACTCGTCTCTGGGGCCAACGTCCTGACTTTC. Its protein is CASSLLSGLVSGANVLTF.

The J gene is TRBJ2-7, the V gene TRBV6-2 or TRBV6-3; D possibly corresponds to TRBD2 (6 bases). The length of the CDR3 is 15 residues. V was shortened by 2 bases and J by 0 bases, with 11 bases between the two germline ends. The V gene's germline CDR1 is MNHEY and CDR2 SVGEGT. The CDR3 spells CASSYAGTPSYEQYF. CDR3 nucleotide sequence: TGTGCCAGCAGTTACGCGGGGACCCCCTCCTACGAGCAGTACTTC.

Concerning this clone itself: Other nucleotide sequences from this sample produce the same CDR3. The rearrangement joins TRBV18 to TRBJ2-7; no clear D gene. Trimming took off 3 bases at V and 0 bases at J, with 6 bases between the two ends. CDR3 size: 13 residues. Germline V lookup: CDR1 KGHSH, CDR2 LQKENI. As DNA, the CDR3 is TGTGCCAGCTCACCCCCGAGCTCCTACGAGCAGTACTTC. Translating gives CASSPPSSYEQYF.

The V and J genes are TRBV14 and TRBJ2-3; D unclear. The CDR3 sequence is 13 residues long. Trimming shortened V by 1 base and J by 6 bases, and 8 bases separated the two germline ends. Germline CDR1 is SGHDN and CDR2 is FVKESK. For the CDR3, the DNA is TGTGCCAGCAGCCAAGTTATTCGGGATACGCAGTATTTT. It yields the protein CASSQVIRDTQYF.

V gene TRBV19 combines with J gene TRBJ2-7; 7 bases are shared with TRBD1. The CDR3 is 15 amino acids. CDR1 is LNHDA, CDR2 SQIVND, per germline (reference sequence). The V segment lost 4 bases and the J segment 0 bases; nucleotides outside the gene matches: 6. CDR3 region: CASSRTGLHSYEQYF. The DNA of the CDR3 is TGTGCCAGTAGTAGGACAGGACTCCACTCCTACGAGCAGTACTTC.

The chain links TRBV30 to TRBJ1-2; D uncertain. V was shortened by 0 bases and J by 6 bases, with 14 bases between the two germline ends. The CDR3 totals 14 residues. The germline V gene has CDR1 GTSNPN and CDR2 SVGIG (reference sequence). For the CDR3, the DNA is TGTGCCTGGAGTGTACGAGGAAGCGAGAATGGCTACACCTTC. Amino acid sequence: CAWSVRGSENGYTF.